The 10 T cell receptor beta chains listed next were all sequenced from one sample in a study of T cell responses to AZD1222 COVID-19 vaccine. Assay: immunoSEQ multiplex PCR; the TCRdb copy retains only in-frame clones and omits some. This sample carries about 99,000 clones, more than 75% of them seen once, and the ten largest clones take approximately 3%. The material was peripheral blood, obtained 28 days after the second dose of the MenACWY control vaccine. The receptors come from an adult who received the MenACWY meningococcal vaccine as a control.

This clone has just a few counts. The chain uses TRBV7-9 and TRBJ1-4, with 7 positions matching TRBD1. The V segment lost 5 bases and the J segment 10 bases; nucleotides outside the gene matches: 13. Germline CDR1 SEHNR, CDR2 FQNEAQ (reference sequence). This CDR3 is 15 amino acids long. The CDR3, as DNA: TGTGCCAGCAGCACCGGGACAGCAATTTCGGCAAAACTGTTTTTT. It yields the protein CASSTGTAISAKLFF.

This chain connects TRBV7-9 to TRBJ1-2; TRBD1 matches at 7 bases. V lost 3 bases, J lost 9 bases, and 10 bases stayed unmatched. The CDR3 length is 14 residues. Germline-derived CDR1 and CDR2 are SEHNR and FQNEAQ (reference sequence). The CDR3 reads CASSFQVPGGSYTF. The CDR3 DNA follows: TGTGCCAGCAGCTTCCAGGTCCCAGGGGGGAGCTACACCTTC. The variable domain in full, with the rest retrieved from reference TRBV7-9 and TRBJ1-2, is DTGVSQNPRHKITKRGQNVTFRCDPISEHNRLYWYRQTLGQGPEFLTYFQNEAQLEKSRLLSDRFSAERPKGSFSTLEIQRTEQGDSAMYLCASSFQVPGGSYTFGSGTRLTVV.

This rearrangement joins TRBV2 to TRBJ2-7, with 7 bases lining up with TRBD2. Germline lookup yields CDR1 SNHLY and CDR2 FYNNEI. This CDR3 is built from 14 residues. J gave up 2 bases and V 6 bases, and 7 bases lay outside the gene matches. CDR3 DNA: TGTGCCAGCAGCGGGGGGACTGGGGCCTACGAGCAGTACTTC. It yields the protein CASSGGTGAYEQYF.

The chain joins TRBV28 to TRBJ1-5; D unresolved. Germline V gene lookup returns CDR1 MDHEN and CDR2 SYDVKM. The CDR3 loop spans 13 amino acids. V shed 6 bases and J shed 1 base, with 7 bases lying between them. The CDR3: CASREWSNQPQHF. As DNA, the CDR3 is TGTGCCAGCAGGGAATGGAGCAATCAGCCCCAGCATTTT. The entire variable domain, with the rest obtained from reference TRBV28 and TRBJ1-5, is as follows: DVKVTQSSRYLVKRTGEKVFLECVQDMDHENMFWYRQDPGLGLRLIYFSYDVKMKEKGDIPEGYSVSREKKERFSLILESASTNQTSMYLCASREWSNQPQHFGDGTRLSIL.

The chain has TRBV19 and TRBJ1-2; 7 nucleotides match TRBD1. J gave up 6 bases and V 7 bases, and 8 bases lay outside the gene matches. This CDR3 has 13 amino acids. The germline V gene has CDR1 LNHDA and CDR2 SQIVND (reference sequence). CDR3 amino acids: CASNQGGMDGYTF. CDR3 nucleotide sequence: TGTGCCAGTAATCAGGGGGGGATGGATGGCTACACCTTC.

This clone was detected only a few times. This chain uses TRBV2 with TRBJ1-5; D gene uncertain. With 5 bases removed from V and 1 base from J, the gap between germline ends came to 6 bases. This CDR3 region has 13 residues. Germline V gene data show CDR1 as SNHLY and CDR2 as FYNNEI. CDR3 bases: TGTGCCAGCAGTAGTAACAGCAATCAGCCCCAGCATTTT. Its translation: CASSSNSNQPQHF.

This chain uses TRBV21-1 with TRBJ2-6; the DNA was not used to check the table's D call, TRBD1. TRBV21-1 is a listed pseudogene. This CDR3 is built from 18 residues. As DNA, the CDR3 is TGTGCCAGCCCCCAAAATGGGACAGACCTCTCTGGGGCCAACGTCCTGACTTTC. Translating it yields CASPQNGTDLSGANVLTF.

The chain has TRBV18 and TRBJ1-3; TRBD1 aligns across 11 bases. This CDR3 is 20 amino acids long. Looked up from germline, CDR1 is KGHSH and CDR2 is LQKENI. With 0 bases clipped from V and 2 bases from J, the junction kept 12 bases outside the gene matches. This chain's CDR3 is CASSPPKIGTGGIAGNTIYF. The CDR3 DNA reads TGTGCCAGCTCACCACCAAAGATAGGGACAGGGGGTATCGCTGGAAACACCATATATTTT.

The rearrangement joins TRBV25-1 to TRBJ1-2; 8 bases are a match to TRBD1. Losses at the gene ends were 8 bases for V and 7 bases for J; bases not matched to a gene: 9. The CDR3 contains 13 residues. CDR1 is MGHDK and CDR2 is SYGVNS in the germline V gene. CDR3 coding DNA: TGTGCCAGCGGGGACAGGTCGTTCGGTGGCTACACCTTC. Translation gives CASGDRSFGGYTF.

The rearrangement links TRBV7-2 to TRBJ1-1; D remains unclear. The CDR3 contains 14 residues. Trimming took 6 bases from V and 3 from J, leaving 14 bases between them. The V gene's germline CDR1 is SGHTA and CDR2 FQGNSA. CDR3 sequence reads: CASSHIDGYTEAFF. DNA of the CDR3: TGTGCCAGCAGTCATATTGACGGATACACTGAAGCTTTCTTT.